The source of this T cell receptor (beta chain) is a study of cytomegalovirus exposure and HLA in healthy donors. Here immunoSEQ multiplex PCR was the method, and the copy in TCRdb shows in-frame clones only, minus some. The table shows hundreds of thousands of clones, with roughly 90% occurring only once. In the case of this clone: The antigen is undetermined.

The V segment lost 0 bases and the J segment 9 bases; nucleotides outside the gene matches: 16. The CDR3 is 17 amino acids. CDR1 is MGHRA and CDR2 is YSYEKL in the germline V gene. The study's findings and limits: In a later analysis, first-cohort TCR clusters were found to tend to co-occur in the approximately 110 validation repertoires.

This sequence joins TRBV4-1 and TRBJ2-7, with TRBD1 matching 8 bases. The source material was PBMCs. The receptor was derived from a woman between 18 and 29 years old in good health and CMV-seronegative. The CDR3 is CASSQEPSSDRASGQYF. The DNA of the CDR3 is TGCGCCAGCAGCCAAGAGCCCAGTTCGGACAGGGCCTCGGGGCAGTACTTC.